This passage covers 11 T cell receptor beta chains from one sample sequenced in a study of glioma-infiltrating T cells. Using RNA template, CDR3s of TCR alpha and beta were amplified with iRepertoire arm-PCR. TCRdb reanalysed the multiplex PCR reads using MiXCR and keeps one entry per CDR3 protein. The sample records about 140,000 distinct CDR3 sequences, around 40% being singletons. The material sequenced was glioma tissue, nonneoplastic brain tissue, or PBMCs (not recorded which). These receptors all stem from a human donor with low-grade glioma or glioblastoma, undergoing nonglioma brain surgery, or in good health (not recorded which).

This clonotype occurred once. No DNA is shown, since the ends of the CDR3 on it are uncertain; the CDR3 is the one TCRdb lists. The V and J genes are TRBV28 and TRBJ1-3; the table's D gene call, TRBD1, was not cross checked with the DNA. Germline CDR1 MDHEN, CDR2 SYDVKM. The CDR3 contains 14 residues when both ends are counted. The CDR3 sequence: CASILGQFGNTIYF.

This clonotype was counted once. V is TRBV3-1 and J is TRBJ2-3; TRBD2 agrees at 13 bases. V dropped 2 bases and J dropped 5; count of bases not matched to a gene: 4. CDR3 length equals 16 residues. Germline assignment: CDR1 LGHDT and CDR2 YNNKEL (reference sequence). The CDR3 coding sequence is TGTGCCAGCAGCCAACCAGGACTAGCGGGAGAAGATACGCAGTATTTT. It translates to CASSQPGLAGEDTQYF.

The chain recombines TRBV2 with TRBJ2-5, with no clear D. Germline-derived CDR1 and CDR2 are SNHLY and FYNNEI. This CDR3 is 12 amino acids long. The V and J ends lost 7 bases and 1 base respectively, with 7 bases between them. The CDR3 DNA is TGTGCCAGCACCCCCCGCCAAGAGACCCAGTACTTC. Amino acid sequence: CASTPRQETQYF.

This clonotype was recorded a few times. The chain employs TRBV6-1 and TRBJ1-6; D is possibly TRBD1 (5 bases). CDR1 is MNHNS, CDR2 SASEGT, per germline. The CDR3 is made up of 15 amino acids. The ends were cut back, 6 bases at V and 9 bases at J, with 18 bases in the middle. CDR3 bases: TGTGCCAGCAGCCTCGGGATGACAGAGAGTTCACCCCTCCACTTT. This codes for CASSLGMTESSPLHF.

The chain uses TRBV27 and TRBJ2-3; D might be TRBD1 (5 bases). CDR3 size: 12 residues. Trimming took off 3 bases at V and 9 bases at J, with 10 bases between the two ends. CDR1 is MNHEY, CDR2 SMNVEV, per germline (reference sequence). The CDR3 DNA sequence: TGTGCCAGCAGTTTGGGGCAGGGAACGCAGTATTTT. It encodes CASSLGQGTQYF.

The rearrangement links TRBV15 to TRBJ2-7; perhaps TRBD2 as D (6 bases). There are 14 residues in the CDR3. The germline V and J ends were trimmed by 2 bases and 6 bases, with 14 bases remaining between them. The germline gives CDR1 LNHNV, CDR2 YYDKDF (reference sequence). The CDR3 region is CATSRTSTSSEQYF. CDR3 coding DNA: TGTGCCACCAGCAGAACCTCCACTAGCAGCGAGCAGTACTTC.

This clonotype was seen a few times. This sequence joins TRBV2 and TRBJ2-7; 9 bases align to TRBD1. V lost 4 bases, J lost 2 bases, and 6 bases stayed unmatched. This CDR3 has 15 amino acids. Looked up from germline, CDR1 is SNHLY and CDR2 is FYNNEI. In DNA, the CDR3 is TGTGCCAGCAGTGGAGGGACAGGGTCCCCCTACGAGCAGTACTTC. Translated, it gives CASSGGTGSPYEQYF.

The CDR3 loop reads CASSSRELGLGGYNEQFF. As DNA, the CDR3 is TGTGCCAGCAGCTCCAGGGAGCTGGGACTAGGGGGATACAATGAGCAGTTCTTC. The chain is built from TRBV7-6 and TRBJ2-1; 8 bases are shared with TRBD2. Germline-derived CDR1 and CDR2 are SGHVS and FNYEAQ. This CDR3 is 18 amino acids long. J gave up 4 bases and V 4 bases, and 15 bases lay outside the gene matches.

This clonotype has more than one count but fewer than ten. This rearrangement joins TRBV5-4 to TRBJ2-7, with D uncertain. Germline CDR1 SGHNT, CDR2 YYREEE (reference sequence). The CDR3 is 13 amino acids. V was pared by 0 bases and J by 3 bases, with 7 bases between. The CDR3 is CASSLEVDYEQYF. The CDR3 DNA is TGTGCCAGCAGCTTGGAGGTTGACTACGAGCAGTACTTC.

The rearrangement uses TRBV7-2 and TRBJ2-7; D is perhaps TRBD1 or TRBD2 (5 bases each). This CDR3 has 14 residues. Germline CDR1 SGHTA, CDR2 FQGNSA. Trimming removed 10 bases from V and 2 bases from J, with 18 bases in between. CDR3 DNA: TGTGCCACCATGGATCCAGGGACCACCTACGAGCAGTACTTC. Amino acids: CATMDPGTTYEQYF.

This clonotype was seen a few times. V and J are TRBV28 and TRBJ1-2; a possible D gene is TRBD1 (5 bases). From germline, CDR1 is MDHEN and CDR2 SYDVKM. Trimming stripped 2 bases from V and 6 bases from J, with 16 bases between. The CDR3 is 15 residues long. The CDR3 coding sequence is TGTGCCAGCAGTTTACTTTCGGCAGGGATACATGGCTACACCTTC. Translating it yields CASSLLSAGIHGYTF.